This entry lists 27 T cell receptor beta chains sequenced from one sample in a study of blood T cell repertoires in COVID-19. Generated by immunoSEQ multiplex PCR, the TCRdb table keeps only in-frame clones and is missing some. This sample has 200,000 or so clones; less than 90% occur once, and the top ten carry around 6.3%. What was sequenced was peripheral blood. The receptor source for this set is a woman aged 35 to 49 with acute or convalescent COVID-19.

The rearrangement links TRBV6-5 to TRBJ1-5; no clear D gene. CDR3 length: 13 amino acids. Deletions cut 6 bases from V and 3 bases from J, with 9 bases between. Germline assignment: CDR1 MNHEY and CDR2 SVGAGI. CDR3 sequence reads: CASRWQANQPQHF. The CDR3 DNA sequence: TGTGCCAGCAGATGGCAGGCCAATCAGCCCCAGCATTTT.

The V call is TRBV29-1, the J call TRBJ2-6; 8 bases are a match to TRBD1. With V trimmed by 4 bases and J by 0 bases, 8 bases remained unmatched. This CDR3 spans 17 amino acids. CDR1 and CDR2 from the germline V gene are SQVTM and ANQGSEA. CDR3 in amino acids: CSVARDRFNSGANVLTF. The CDR3 bases are TGCAGCGTTGCCCGGGACAGGTTCAACTCTGGGGCCAACGTCCTGACTTTC.

The chain carries TRBV3-1 (or the pseudogene TRBV3-2) and TRBJ2-3, with 9 bases lining up with TRBD1. Unmatched junction bases numbered 8, after V lost 4 bases and J lost 3 bases. CDR3 size: 16 residues. Looked up from germline, CDR1 is LGHDT and CDR2 is YNNKEL (reference sequence). The CDR3 DNA reads as TGTGCCAGCAGCCCCGGACAGGGGAGGTTAACAGATACGCAGTATTTT. Its translation: CASSPGQGRLTDTQYF.

DNA of the CDR3: TGTGCCAGCAGCCACTATTTGGACAGGTTGAGTTATAGCAATCAGCCCCAGCATTTT. This translates into CASSHYLDRLSYSNQPQHF. The chain uses TRBV5-8 and TRBJ1-5; 7 bases agree with TRBD1. Trimming at V came to 4 bases and at J to 0 bases, leaving 16 bases not matched to a gene. Germline V lookup: CDR1 SGHTS, CDR2 YDEGEE. CDR3 length equals 19 residues.

The genes are TRBV27 and TRBJ2-7, with 8 bases identical to TRBD2. Per germline, CDR1 MNHEY and CDR2 SMNVEV (reference sequence). Losses at the gene ends were 4 bases for V and 7 bases for J; bases not matched to a gene: 12. The CDR3 is 15 amino acids. DNA for the CDR3: TGTGCCAGCAGTTCACCGGGACTAGTCTCGGGGGAGCAGTACTTC. Its translation is CASSSPGLVSGEQYF.

Worth noting for this clone: This specimen includes other DNA sequences encoding the same CDR3. V usage is TRBV6-5 and J usage is TRBJ1-2; no clear D. This CDR3 region has 13 residues. V shed 2 bases and J shed 2 bases, with 6 bases lying between them. From germline, CDR1 is MNHEY and CDR2 SVGAGI. The CDR3 region is CASSYGGNYGYTF. The CDR3 DNA is TGTGCCAGCAGTTACGGAGGGAACTATGGCTACACCTTC.

Only a few counts were recorded for this clone. The chain recombines TRBV5-1 with TRBJ1-5, with D perhaps TRBD1 (5 bases). The V gene lost 0 bases and the J gene lost 3 bases, with 7 bases spanning the gap. The length of the CDR3 is 14 residues. The germline V gene encodes CDR1 SGHRS and CDR2 YFSETQ. Here the CDR3 reads CASSLGQNNQPQHF. CDR3 nucleotides: TGCGCCAGCAGCTTGGGACAGAACAATCAGCCCCAGCATTTT.

With respect to this clone: The sample holds other DNA sequences that translate to the same CDR3. The chain uses TRBV7-2 and TRBJ2-1; TRBD2 agrees at 12 bases. This CDR3 spans 15 amino acids. J was trimmed by 4 bases and V by 5 bases; bases with no gene match: 3. The germline V gene encodes CDR1 SGHTA and CDR2 FQGNSA. The CDR3 DNA sequence: TGTGCCAGCAGCCTCACTAGCGGGAGGTACAATGAGCAGTTCTTC. Its translation is CASSLTSGRYNEQFF.

The chain combines TRBV30 with TRBJ2-4; TRBD1 matches 7 bases. The CDR3 length is 13 residues. The V segment lost 5 bases and the J segment 7 bases; nucleotides outside the gene matches: 8. The germline CDR1 and CDR2 sequences are GTSNPN and SVGIG (reference sequence). CDR3 in amino acids: CAWATGDSNIQYF. CDR3 DNA sequence: TGTGCCTGGGCCACAGGGGATTCGAACATTCAGTACTTC.

V gene TRBV30 combines with J gene TRBJ1-5; possible D gene TRBD1, 6 bases. The CDR3 covers 10 residues. Germline lookup yields CDR1 GTSNPN and CDR2 SVGIG (reference sequence). With 5 bases removed from V and 9 bases from J, the gap between germline ends came to 8 bases. In DNA form, the CDR3 reads TGTGCCTGGGGGGGGGCGCCCCAGCATTTT. This translates into CAWGGAPQHF.

The chain has TRBV27 and TRBJ1-6, with D unclear. CDR1 and CDR2 (germline): MNHEY, SMNVEV (reference sequence). Between the trimmed V and J ends, which lost 3 bases and 10 bases, there was a span of 7 bases. The CDR3 runs to 12 residues. For the CDR3, the DNA is TGTGCCAGCAGTTTTTCGAGGTCACCCCTCCACTTT. It specifies CASSFSRSPLHF.

The rearrangement uses TRBV29-1 and TRBJ2-1; 13 positions match TRBD2. This CDR3 is 16 amino acids long. Looked up from germline, CDR1 is SQVTM and CDR2 is ANQGSEA. The J segment lost 2 bases and the V segment lost 3 bases, leaving 4 bases of the junction unmatched. The CDR3 reads CSVDSGLAGPYNEQFF. The CDR3 DNA reads as TGCAGCGTTGATTCGGGACTAGCGGGGCCCTACAATGAGCAGTTCTTC.

J is TRBJ1-5 and V is TRBV7-2; D is undetermined. Trimming removed 1 base from V and 7 bases from J, with 11 bases in between. The CDR3 is made up of 14 amino acids. CDR1 is SGHTA, CDR2 FQGNSA, per germline. In DNA form, the CDR3 reads TGTGCCAGCAGCTTAGTAGCGTCATTACAGCCCCAGCATTTT. This gives the protein CASSLVASLQPQHF.

As for this clone: At one of its ends the junction is not consistent with the germline gene, which may arise from a read error. Other DNA sequences in this specimen translate into the identical CDR3. The chain links TRBV27 to TRBJ2-7; D remains ambiguous. Looked up from germline, CDR1 is MNHEY and CDR2 is SMNVEV (reference sequence). The CDR3 has 13 residues. The CDR3 nucleotides read TGTGCCAGCAGTTTACTGGGCTCCAACGAGCAGTACTTC. This encodes CASSLLGSNEQYF.

J is TRBJ2-7 and V is TRBV15; no clear D gene. CDR3 length: 15 amino acids. V was trimmed by 2 bases and J by 1 base, leaving 12 bases between them. CDR1 and CDR2 (germline): LNHNV, YYDKDF (reference sequence). CDR3 nucleotides: TGTGCCACCAGCAGACCTACTGGTGGTTCCTACGAGCAGTACTTC. Protein sequence: CATSRPTGGSYEQYF. The variable domain in full, completed from reference TRBV15 and TRBJ2-7, reads DAMVIQNPRYQVTQFGKPVTLSCSQTLNHNVMYWYQQKSSQAPKLLFHYYDKDFNNEADTPDNFQSRRPNTSFCFLDIRSPGLGDTAMYLCATSRPTGGSYEQYFGPGTRLTVT.

The chain carries TRBV7-8 and TRBJ2-1; 13 bases align to TRBD2. CDR1 is SGHVS and CDR2 is FQNEAQ in the germline V gene. Unmatched junction bases numbered 4, after V lost 5 bases and J lost 6 bases. The CDR3 runs to 15 residues. This CDR3 reads CASSPGLAGINEQFF. The CDR3 nucleotides read TGTGCCAGCAGCCCGGGACTAGCGGGAATCAATGAGCAGTTCTTC.

The chain is built from TRBV11-2 and TRBJ2-4, with 7 bases aligning to TRBD1. J lost 4 bases, V lost 5 bases, and 11 bases had no gene match. The germline V gene has CDR1 SGHAT and CDR2 FQNNGV. The CDR3 has 16 residues. Here the CDR3 reads CASSPPRDRAKNIQYF. The CDR3 DNA follows: TGTGCCAGCAGCCCTCCCAGGGACAGAGCTAAAAACATTCAGTACTTC.

This chain links TRBV12-5 with TRBJ2-1; D possibly corresponds to TRBD2 (6 bases). The V and J ends lost 6 bases and 9 bases respectively, with 18 bases between them. The CDR3 is 14 residues long. Germline values: CDR1 LGHNT, CDR2 FRNRAP. CDR3 region: CASGSGVLAGEQFF. CDR3 sequence (DNA): TGTGCTAGTGGCTCGGGGGTCCTGGCAGGTGAGCAGTTCTTC.

The CDR3: CASSFLGQRETQYF. In DNA, the CDR3 is TGTGCCAGCAGTTTTCTCGGACAGAGGGAGACCCAGTACTTC. V and J are TRBV28 and TRBJ2-5; a weak D match, TRBD1 (6 bases). There are 14 residues in the CDR3. Trimming left V 3 bases short and J 5 bases short, with 13 bases between. The V gene's germline CDR1 is MDHEN and CDR2 SYDVKM. Combining the CDR3 with reference TRBV28 and TRBJ2-5 gives the whole variable domain DVKVTQSSRYLVKRTGEKVFLECVQDMDHENMFWYRQDPGLGLRLIYFSYDVKMKEKGDIPEGYSVSREKKERFSLILESASTNQTSMYLCASSFLGQRETQYFGPGTRLLVL.

The chain joins TRBV27 to TRBJ2-7; D might be TRBD1 (7 bases). The CDR3 is made up of 15 amino acids. The germline V gene has CDR1 MNHEY and CDR2 SMNVEV (reference sequence). Trimming stripped 8 bases from V and 3 bases from J, with 20 bases between. The DNA of the CDR3 is TGTGCCAGCCAGGTGGTTGGCAGGGGGGACTACGAGCAGTACTTC. As protein: CASQVVGRGDYEQYF.

The CDR3 DNA reads TGTGCCAGCAGTTACTCGAGAGGAGGGCGTCGGGGCTACACCTTC. It translates to CASSYSRGGRRGYTF. The J gene is TRBJ1-2, the V gene TRBV6-5; D is unclear. The CDR3 runs to 15 residues. Germline V gene lookup returns CDR1 MNHEY and CDR2 SVGAGI. Trimming shortened V by 0 bases and J by 8 bases, and 16 bases separated the two germline ends.

This sequence joins TRBV30 and TRBJ1-4; TRBD1 is a possible D gene (5 bases). Germline V CDR1 and CDR2: GTSNPN, SVGIG (reference sequence). The length of the CDR3 is 15 residues. With 0 bases removed from V and 7 bases from J, the gap between germline ends came to 15 bases. The CDR3 protein is CAWSVFDLGPEKLFF. CDR3 in DNA: TGTGCCTGGAGTGTCTTTGACCTGGGGCCTGAAAAACTGTTTTTT.

The chain combines TRBV5-4 with TRBJ2-7; tentative D call: TRBD1 (5 bases). V was trimmed by 0 bases and J by 3 bases, leaving 10 bases between them. Germline V gene lookup returns CDR1 SGHNT and CDR2 YYREEE (reference sequence). The CDR3 has 14 amino acids. CDR3 DNA: TGTGCCAGCAGCTTGGGACAGCAGAACTACGAGCAGTACTTC. Protein product: CASSLGQQNYEQYF. Looking up the rest from reference TRBV5-4 and TRBJ2-7 gives the full variable domain: ETGVTQSPTHLIKTRGQQVTLRCSSQSGHNTVSWYQQALGQGPQFIFQYYREEENGRGNFPPRFSGLQFPNYSSELNVNALELDDSALYLCASSLGQQNYEQYFGPGTRLTVT.

This chain uses TRBV6-5 with TRBJ1-5; 7 nucleotides agree with TRBD1. The CDR3 contains 15 residues. Germline assignment: CDR1 MNHEY and CDR2 SVGAGI. This CDR3 reads CVTADRQGVNQPQHF. DNA for the CDR3: TGTGTCACAGCGGATCGGCAGGGGGTAAATCAGCCCCAGCATTTT.

Regarding this clone: At one boundary the junction diverges from the germline segment, which might be a read error. The V and J genes are TRBV5-1 and TRBJ2-1, with D unclear. Looked up from germline, CDR1 is SGHRS and CDR2 is YFSETQ. This CDR3 is built from 14 residues. The CDR3 region has the DNA TGCGCCAGCAGCTTGCCGAAAGCCTATAATGAGCAGTTCTTC. This sequence encodes CASSLPKAYNEQFF.

To note about this clone: Other DNA sequences in this specimen translate into the identical CDR3. The genes are TRBV7-2 and TRBJ1-2, with D possibly matching TRBD1 (6 bases). The V end was cut by 1 base, the J end by 7 bases, with 10 bases between. The CDR3 has 13 amino acids. The germline gives CDR1 SGHTA, CDR2 FQGNSA. The CDR3 DNA reads as TGTGCCAGCAGCTTAGACAGGGAGGGTGGCTACACCTTC. Its translation: CASSLDREGGYTF. The full variable domain, completed using reference TRBV7-2 and TRBJ1-2, is GAGVSQSPSNKVTEKGKDVELRCDPISGHTALYWYRQSLGQGLEFLIYFQGNSAPDKSGLPSDRFSAERTGGSVSTLTIQRTQQEDSAVYLCASSLDREGGYTFGSGTRLTVV.

This chain joins TRBV6-5 and TRBJ1-2, with 8 bases matching TRBD1. After removal of 10 bases from V and 4 bases from J, the junction contained 8 bases not matched to a gene. This CDR3 comprises 13 residues. The V gene's germline CDR1 is MNHEY and CDR2 SVGAGI. This chain's CDR3 is CATKPGGGYGYTF. The CDR3 DNA is TGTGCCACCAAGCCAGGGGGCGGCTATGGCTACACCTTC.